The source of this T cell receptor beta chain is a study of T cell repertoires in aging, cancer and after chemotherapy. CDR1 is SQVTM, CDR2 ANQGSEA, per germline. The CDR3 spans 13 residues. V was trimmed by 4 bases and J by 7 bases, leaving 16 bases between them. A mixed TRB-A/B primer pool amplified rearranged TRB by multiplex touch-down PCR. TCRdb fed the multiplex PCR reads into MiXCR, producing one record per CDR3 protein. The sample includes 6,000 or so distinct CDR3 sequences, over 30% of them seen just once. The template was genomic DNA from peripheral blood, not RNA. Material: blood. This sequence was found in a human donor in good health. The chain joins TRBV29-1 to TRBJ1-2; possibly TRBD1 for D (5 bases). CDR3: CSVAQGGVSGYTF. CDR3 DNA: TGCAGCGTTGCGCAGGGAGGGGTCAGTGGCTACACCTTC.